The 19 T cell receptor beta chains reported below all come from one sample, sequenced in a study of blood T cell repertoires in COVID-19. The repertoire was sequenced with immunoSEQ multiplex PCR; TCRdb's copy has only in-frame clones and lacks some. The sample contains 370,000 or so clones, 81% of which appear only once. Sequencing was done on a sample of peripheral blood. The receptors shown here come from a human donor with acute or convalescent COVID-19. The donor label of this sample is uncertain.

The J gene is TRBJ1-5, the V gene TRBV6-5; D is uncertain. V lost 5 bases and J lost 1, with 6 bases in between. Germline CDR1 reads MNHEY; CDR2 reads SVGAGI. The CDR3 totals 13 residues. The CDR3 DNA is TGTGCCAGCAGTCCCGTGAGCAATCAGCCCCAGCATTTT. This gives the protein CASSPVSNQPQHF.

V is TRBV18 and J is TRBJ2-4, with TRBD2 matching over 9 bases. Per germline, CDR1 KGHSH and CDR2 LQKENI. V shed 0 bases, J shed 2 bases, and the junction held 8 bases outside the gene matches. The CDR3 is made up of 18 amino acids. In nucleotides, the CDR3 is TGTGCCAGCTCACCACCTAACCTAGCGGGAAAAACCAAAAACATTCAGTACTTC. Its translation is CASSPPNLAGKTKNIQYF.

There are a few counts of this clone. The V gene is TRBV5-8, the J gene TRBJ1-2; TRBD1 might be the D (6 bases). The CDR3 totals 15 residues. CDR1 is SGHTS and CDR2 is YDEGEE in the germline V gene. Trimming removed 5 bases from V and 6 bases from J, with 20 bases in between. The DNA of the CDR3 is TGTGCCAGCAGGACCGGACAGTACATTTTCGATGGCTACACCTTC. Amino acids: CASRTGQYIFDGYTF.

This clone was seen once. This rearrangement joins TRBV15 to TRBJ1-2; tentative D call: TRBD1 (5 bases). The CDR3 length is 15 residues. Germline CDR1 reads LNHNV; CDR2 reads YYDKDF (reference sequence). With 2 bases removed from V and 0 bases from J, the gap between germline ends came to 10 bases. The CDR3 DNA reads TGTGCCACCAGCAGAAACACAGGTTCTAACTATGGCTACACCTTC. Encoded protein: CATSRNTGSNYGYTF.

The J gene is TRBJ1-6, the V gene TRBV28, with D possibly being TRBD1 (5 bases). The V gene's germline CDR1 is MDHEN and CDR2 SYDVKM. The length of the CDR3 is 14 residues. The V and J ends lost 7 bases and 6 bases respectively, with 13 bases between them. CDR3 sequence: CASIPGLFNSPLHF. The CDR3 nucleotides read TGTGCCAGCATCCCGGGACTCTTTAATTCACCCCTCCACTTT.

This clone appeared once. This chain links TRBV30 with TRBJ1-2; TRBD1 matches at 11 bases. There are 15 residues in the CDR3. Germline lookup yields CDR1 GTSNPN and CDR2 SVGIG (reference sequence). Germline trimming cut 0 bases from V and 4 bases from J; bases unmatched to any gene: 4. The CDR3 loop is CAWSVGTGGFYGYTF. The DNA for the CDR3 is TGTGCCTGGAGTGTAGGGACAGGGGGATTCTATGGCTACACCTTC. The variable domain in full, with the rest retrieved from reference TRBV30 and TRBJ1-2, is SQTIHQWPATLVQPVGSPLSLECTVEGTSNPNLYWYRQAAGRGLQLLFYSVGIGQISSEVPQNLSASRPQDRQFILSSKKLLLSDSGFYLCAWSVGTGGFYGYTFGSGTRLTVV.

The chain employs TRBV30 and TRBJ2-7; 12 nucleotides match TRBD2. This CDR3 spans 13 amino acids. CDR1 is GTSNPN and CDR2 is SVGIG in the germline V gene (reference sequence). V lost 6 bases to trimming and J lost 3 bases; unmatched junction nucleotides: 3. The CDR3 loop reads CACGTSGFYEQYF. CDR3 coding DNA: TGTGCCTGCGGGACTAGCGGGTTCTACGAGCAGTACTTC. Variable domain in full (rest from reference TRBV30 and TRBJ2-7): SQTIHQWPATLVQPVGSPLSLECTVEGTSNPNLYWYRQAAGRGLQLLFYSVGIGQISSEVPQNLSASRPQDRQFILSSKKLLLSDSGFYLCACGTSGFYEQYFGPGTRLTVT.

This chain joins TRBV18 and TRBJ1-1; D perhaps matches TRBD1 (6 bases). The CDR3 consists of 15 residues. The V gene's germline CDR1 is KGHSH and CDR2 LQKENI. Trimming cost V 3 bases and J 2 bases, with 13 bases left between them. The CDR3 region has the DNA TGTGCCAGCTCACCGGGGACACAAATTAACACTGAAGCTTTCTTT. This sequence encodes CASSPGTQINTEAFF.

The J gene is TRBJ2-3, the V gene TRBV6-4; 9 positions match TRBD1. With 6 bases clipped from V and 2 bases from J, the junction kept 3 bases outside the gene matches. Germline V gives CDR1 MRHNA, CDR2 SNTAGT. The CDR3 consists of 14 residues. DNA of the CDR3: TGTGCCAGCAGCAACAGGGGGCTCACAGATACGCAGTATTTT. Protein product: CASSNRGLTDTQYF.

The CDR3 sequence is CASSLGVGTEHYGYTF. In DNA form, the CDR3 reads TGTGCCAGCAGCTTGGGCGTCGGGACAGAACACTATGGCTACACCTTC. V and J are TRBV7-9 and TRBJ1-2; TRBD1 matches at 7 bases. CDR1 is SEHNR, CDR2 FQNEAQ, per germline (reference sequence). Unmatched junction bases numbered 10, after V lost 3 bases and J lost 3 bases. There are 16 residues in the CDR3.

V gene TRBV6-1 combines with J gene TRBJ1-2; TRBD1 is a possible D gene (5 bases). This CDR3 has 16 residues. CDR1 is MNHNS, CDR2 SASEGT, per germline. Trimming pared 7 bases from V and 5 bases from J, leaving 23 bases between. CDR3 nucleotide sequence: TGTGCCAGCACTGACAGATTTCGGCGGGTAGAATATGGCTACACCTTC. It encodes CASTDRFRRVEYGYTF.

The rearrangement links TRBV5-6 to TRBJ2-7; maybe TRBD2 (6 bases). Germline V gives CDR1 SGHDT, CDR2 YYEEEE. The CDR3 is 15 residues long. V dropped 4 bases and J dropped 0 bases, with 14 bases sitting between them. CDR3 region: CASSVGGLVSYEQYF. As DNA, the CDR3 is TGTGCCAGCAGCGTTGGGGGACTGGTCTCCTACGAGCAGTACTTC.

This chain uses TRBV5-1 with TRBJ2-5; D is uncertain. V was clipped by 1 base and J by 2 bases, with 12 bases between them. The CDR3 loop spans 15 amino acids. CDR1 and CDR2 from the germline V gene are SGHRS and YFSETQ. CDR3 DNA sequence: TGCGCCAGCAGCTTGAGTCCGCAGGCTCAAGAGACCCAGTACTTC. Its protein product is CASSLSPQAQETQYF.

Details on this clone: Other DNA sequences in the sample encode the same CDR3. V and J are TRBV7-2 and TRBJ1-5; tentative D call: TRBD1 (6 bases). Germline V gene sequence: CDR1 SGHTA, CDR2 FQGNSA. Trimming pared 1 base from V and 7 bases from J, leaving 14 bases between. The CDR3 is 15 residues long. This chain's CDR3 is CASSLGQGFGQPQHF. For the CDR3, the DNA is TGTGCCAGCAGCTTAGGGCAGGGGTTCGGACAGCCCCAGCATTTT.

The chain has TRBV9 and TRBJ2-2, with 7 bases aligning to TRBD2. This CDR3 is 16 amino acids long. J was trimmed by 5 bases and V by 0 bases; bases with no gene match: 7. Germline values: CDR1 SGDLS, CDR2 YYNGEE. This CDR3 is CASSVDGGIVTGELFF. CDR3 bases: TGTGCCAGCAGCGTAGACGGGGGGATAGTGACCGGGGAGCTGTTTTTT.

This chain joins TRBV30 and TRBJ2-2; D gene ambiguous. The CDR3 is 14 amino acids. The germline gives CDR1 GTSNPN, CDR2 SVGIG (reference sequence). Trimming shortened V by 2 bases and J by 7 bases, and 14 bases separated the two germline ends. The CDR3 coding sequence is TGTGCCTGGAGTATCTTACTAAAGAGCGGGGAGCTGTTTTTT. It encodes CAWSILLKSGELFF.

This chain uses TRBV5-1 with TRBJ1-2; D is possibly TRBD1 (5 bases). Trimming removed 4 bases at V and 5 bases at J, with 12 bases between. CDR1 is SGHRS, CDR2 YFSETQ, per germline. The CDR3 runs to 13 residues. CDR3 sequence (DNA): TGCGCCAGCAGCCGAGAAGACAGTTATGGCTACACCTTC. This sequence encodes CASSREDSYGYTF.

The V call is TRBV5-1, the J call TRBJ2-5; tentative D call: TRBD2 (5 bases). V shed 7 bases and J shed 1 base, with 8 bases lying between them. The CDR3 has 12 residues. CDR1 is SGHRS, CDR2 YFSETQ, per germline. The CDR3 DNA reads TGCGCCAGCGCCGGGGTCCAAGAGACCCAGTACTTC. It encodes CASAGVQETQYF.

The V gene is TRBV28, the J gene TRBJ1-2, with D perhaps TRBD1 (5 bases). CDR3 length equals 15 residues. Trimming took off 3 bases at V and 6 bases at J, with 17 bases between the two ends. Germline V gene lookup returns CDR1 MDHEN and CDR2 SYDVKM. CDR3 region: CASSLAGTWEDGYTF. The CDR3 DNA follows: TGTGCCAGCAGTTTGGCGGGGACCTGGGAGGATGGCTACACCTTC.